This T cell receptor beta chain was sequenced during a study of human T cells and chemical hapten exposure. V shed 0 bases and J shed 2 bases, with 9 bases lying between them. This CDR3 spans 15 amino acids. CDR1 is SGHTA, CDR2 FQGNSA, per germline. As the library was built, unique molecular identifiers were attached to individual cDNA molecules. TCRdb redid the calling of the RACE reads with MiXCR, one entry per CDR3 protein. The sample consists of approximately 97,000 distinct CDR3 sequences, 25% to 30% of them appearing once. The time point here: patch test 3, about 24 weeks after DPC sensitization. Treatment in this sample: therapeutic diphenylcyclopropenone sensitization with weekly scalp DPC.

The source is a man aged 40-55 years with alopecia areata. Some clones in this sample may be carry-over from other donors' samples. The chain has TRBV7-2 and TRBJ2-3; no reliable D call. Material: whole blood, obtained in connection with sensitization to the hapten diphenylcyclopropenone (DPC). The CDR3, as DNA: TGTGCCAGCAGCTTAGCGCCATCTGCCACAGATACGCAGTATTTT. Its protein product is CASSLAPSATDTQYF.